This T cell receptor beta chain was captured in a study of shared clonotypes between healthy human individuals (TCRdb year 2020). For the study in its entirety: The cohort comprised a couple of women and a few men aged 18 to 49 years. Between about 0.8 and 9 billion PBMCs per donor were obtained by leukapheresis. To increase sequencing depth and limit assay-specific biases, different laboratories used diverse techniques to prepare libraries and sequence TCR repertoires. For each donor, three plates each were used for CD4 naive and CD4 memory, two plates were used for CD8 naive, and one plate was used for CD8 memory. The study deeply sequenced blood TCR repertoires of 5 or 6 healthy adults to estimate repertoire size and the extent of clonotype sharing between individuals. Beyond this particular receptor, the publication reports: Estimated clonotype richness was generally larger for naive than for memory subsets. The genetic and exposure-history diversity represented was limited by the small number of donors. Based on pairwise subsampling, the degree of clonotype sharing among donors was expected to be affected by sequencing depth. Sampling was limited to blood, and TCR repertoires in tissue likely differ from TCR repertoires in blood. Higher generation probabilities were observed for clonotypes shared by all four sorted-subset donors than for non-shared clonotypes. Incomplete sequencing was indicated by rarefaction of sorted-subset datasets, despite the large sequencing depth. Sharing across a handful of donors was observed for roughly 5% of naive CD4, about 4% of naive CD8, 2.3% of memory CD4, and roughly 0.4% of memory CD8 clonotypes.

TCR CDR3 regions were amplified from genomic DNA by multiplex PCR using the deep immunoSEQ assay. Genomic DNA extracted from each cell subset was distributed evenly over all wells of several immunoSEQ 96-well plates, and each plate served as one replicate. Each replicate PCR for sorted subsets received roughly 0.2 ug genomic DNA, equal to roughly 30,000 T cell genomes. Purified libraries were measured with a Qubit 3.0 fluorometer, size-checked on a Bioanalyzer 2100, and measured again with the KAPA Library Quantification kit. A separate single-read 150-cycle Illumina NextSeq 550 flow cell was used to sequence each immunoSEQ 96-well plate. As for the original processing: Because only junctional sequences without quality scores were contained in the immunoSEQ output, filtering matching that applied to full-length reads could not be performed. Sequences were annotated with PyIR, a Python wrapper for IgBLAST v1.9, using IMGT germline references to assign V/J genes and CDR3. Any read was removed if the V/J assignment was weak (E-value above 1e-6), the CDR3 was missing, or the read contained stop codons, out-of-frame junctions, or ambiguous translated residues. A V3J clonotype was defined by an identical inferred V gene, J gene, and CDR3 amino acid sequence. To compute the percentage overlap between repertoires, the number of shared unique clonotypes was divided by the size of the smaller repertoire. Repertoire richness was assessed with RTK rarefaction, the Chao1 estimator, and Recon v2.1 estimates of unobserved clonotypes. Generation probabilities for all TCRbeta clonotypes obtained by the gDNA method from a handful of donors were computed using OLGA. This is the immuneACCESS table as TCRdb keeps it, with only in-frame sequences that have V and J called. A part of the clones is gone; compared with another copy, unresolved V genes explain less than half, and the rest is unexplained. V and J calls and clone size are given by that table; D and trimming were obtained from the DNA. This sample has about 1.1 million clones in its table, and around three quarters of those were observed once. Approximately 0.5% of the sample is held by the ten biggest clonotypes.

On this clone itself: Its target antigen remains unknown. The input lacks base qualities; no much larger clone sits a single base away.

Donors were healthy HIV-negative adults with no recently reported acute infections or vaccinations. All donors were Caucasian adults living in Nashville, Tennessee, USA. CD4+ T cells were enriched by magnetic negative selection, after which naive cells were positively selected on CD45RA and the negative fraction was taken as the memory subset. Blood was obtained by leukapheresis, after which PBMCs were separated by Ficoll-Histopaque density gradient centrifugation and cryopreserved in liquid nitrogen vapor phase. Purity and quantity of every magnetically sorted T cell population were checked by analytical flow cytometry. Each sorted fraction had its genomic DNA isolated and then quantified by UV absorbance on a Nanodrop 2000c. From cysteine to phenylalanine, the CDR3 is 14 amino acids long. This entry keeps only the CDR3 DNA: 42 bases, framed from base 1. Looking up the germline V gene yields CDR1 SGHTA and CDR2 FQGTGA. A distance of 9 bases separates the germline ends of V and J, which lose 4 bases and 2 bases respectively.

This receptor was taken from a man younger than 35 in good health. Some clones in this sample may be carry-over from other donors' samples. This receptor chain uses TRBV7-3 and TRBJ1-3; the D region possibly corresponds to TRBD1 (5 bases align). Material: memory CD4+ T cells from PBMCs. In light of the paper, this sample's cell subset or site label describes: CD45RA-negative fraction. The CDR3 in this case is CASSSGTTGNTIYF. Here is the DNA: TGTGCCAGCAGCTCCGGGACGACTGGAAACACCATATATTTT.